This T cell receptor beta chain appears in the sequencing data of a study of CD4+ T cells in melanoma. Study observations and caveats: CD8+ T cell, macrophage and B cell function reportedly correlated with neoantigen-specific CD4+ T cells.

TCRdb keeps only in-frame clones here, not all; method: immunoSEQ multiplex PCR. The top ten clones hold more than 10% of a sample with more than 10,000 clones, around 60% of them seen once. V was pared by 5 bases and J by 9 bases, with 7 bases of the junction left unmatched. The CDR3 totals 13 residues. In germline, CDR1 is SSHAT, CDR2 FNYEAQ (reference sequence). About this clone: Antigen specificity is unknown.

The source is a human donor with melanoma. The sequenced sample consisted of cells from a culture (not recorded whether cultured in vitro). The chain joins TRBV7-7 to TRBJ2-1, with TRBD1 matching over 7 bases. The CDR3 protein is CASSRDSFGEQFF. The CDR3 DNA is TGTGCCAGCAGCCGGGACAGTTTCGGTGAGCAGTTCTTC.